These 13 T cell receptor beta chains originate from one sample sequenced in a study of cytomegalovirus exposure and HLA in healthy donors. 13 Jbeta primers and 60 Vbeta primers were used for the PCR. Generated by immunoSEQ multiplex PCR, the TCRdb table keeps only in-frame clones and is missing some. The sample carries about 200,000 clones, less than 90% recorded once. Sequences were obtained from PBMCs. These receptors were collected from a woman aged 25 to 39 in good health and CMV-seronegative.

V is TRBV5-4 and J is TRBJ2-5, with a weak D call TRBD2 (6 bases). Germline V lookup: CDR1 SGHNT, CDR2 YYREEE (reference sequence). The CDR3 loop spans 14 amino acids. The V end was cut by 0 bases, the J end by 2 bases, with 8 bases between. The chain's CDR3 is CASSLGLGQETQYF. CDR3 DNA: TGTGCCAGCAGCTTGGGACTAGGACAAGAGACCCAGTACTTC.

V usage is TRBV7-8 and J usage is TRBJ2-1, with 16 positions matching TRBD2. The CDR3 totals 17 residues. Per germline, CDR1 SGHVS and CDR2 FQNEAQ. After removal of 5 bases from V and 4 bases from J, the junction contained 5 bases not matched to a gene. Written as DNA, the CDR3 is TGTGCCAGCAGCCGAGGGACTAGCGGGAGGGAATACAATGAGCAGTTCTTC. Translating gives CASSRGTSGREYNEQFF. The complete variable domain, with remaining parts taken from reference TRBV7-8 and TRBJ2-1, reads GAGVSQSPRYKVAKRGQDVALRCDPISGHVSLFWYQQALGQGPEFLTYFQNEAQLDKSGLPSDRFFAERPEGSVSTLKIQRTQQEDSAVYLCASSRGTSGREYNEQFFGPGTRLTVL.

This chain uses TRBV11-3 with TRBJ2-7; the D gene is possibly TRBD2 (6 bases). Trimming removed 5 bases at V and 3 bases at J, with 11 bases between. CDR1 and CDR2 from the germline V gene are SGHNT and YENEEA. This CDR3 spans 13 amino acids. The CDR3 DNA reads TGTGCCAGCAGCCGGGACTCCGACTACGAGCAGTACTTC. Protein product: CASSRDSDYEQYF.

The V gene is TRBV7-9, the J gene TRBJ2-5; 8 bases line up with TRBD2. Germline-derived CDR1 and CDR2 are SEHNR and FQNEAQ (reference sequence). The CDR3 is 19 amino acids. The V segment lost 2 bases and the J segment 3 bases; nucleotides outside the gene matches: 17. CDR3 nucleotides: TGTGCCAGCAGCTTAATTCGACGTGAGCGGGGGCCAGAGAAAGAGACCCAGTACTTC. Protein: CASSLIRRERGPEKETQYF. The whole variable domain, filled in from reference TRBV7-9 and TRBJ2-5, reads DTGVSQNPRHKITKRGQNVTFRCDPISEHNRLYWYRQTLGQGPEFLTYFQNEAQLEKSRLLSDRFSAERPKGSFSTLEIQRTEQGDSAMYLCASSLIRRERGPEKETQYFGPGTRLLVL.

The gene calls are TRBV10-2 and TRBJ2-7, with 7 nucleotides matching TRBD1. Looked up from germline, CDR1 is WSHSY and CDR2 is SAAADI. The CDR3 runs 14 residues. V shed 1 base and J 1 base; nucleotides not matched to a gene: 1. The DNA for the CDR3 is TGCGCCAGCAGTGAGTACAGGGGATCCTACGAGCAGTACTTC. Its translation: CASSEYRGSYEQYF.

This chain links TRBV11-2 with TRBJ2-1; 10 bases align to TRBD1. The CDR3 totals 14 residues. Germline CDR1 reads SGHAT; CDR2 reads FQNNGV. V lost 3 bases to trimming and J lost 7 bases; unmatched junction nucleotides: 3. CDR3 bases: TGTGCCAGCAGCTTTGGACAGGGGGGGAATGAGCAGTTCTTC. As protein: CASSFGQGGNEQFF. Supplemented by reference TRBV11-2 and TRBJ2-1, the full variable domain reads EAGVAQSPRYKIIEKRQSVAFWCNPISGHATLYWYQQILGQGPKLLIQFQNNGVVDDSQLPKDRFSAERLKGVDSTLKIQPAKLEDSAVYLCASSFGQGGNEQFFGPGTRLTVL.

This chain links TRBV5-1 with TRBJ2-7, with TRBD2 identical over 13 bases. Germline values: CDR1 SGHRS, CDR2 YFSETQ. With 4 bases clipped from V and 4 bases from J, the junction kept 11 bases outside the gene matches. The CDR3 consists of 17 residues. The CDR3, as DNA: TGCGCCAGCAGCCTAATCCCCGGGACTAGCGGGGCTTACGAGCAGTACTTC. Its translation: CASSLIPGTSGAYEQYF.

This rearrangement joins TRBV11-2 to TRBJ1-1; TRBD1 is a possible D gene (5 bases). The germline V and J ends were trimmed by 5 bases and 5 bases, with 15 bases remaining between them. CDR1 is SGHAT and CDR2 is FQNNGV in the germline V gene. The length of the CDR3 is 14 residues. CDR3 bases: TGTGCCAGCAGCCTGGGCCAGGGTGGAACTGAAGCTTTCTTT. Amino acid sequence: CASSLGQGGTEAFF.

This clone occurred once. The genes are TRBV18 and TRBJ2-1; D may be TRBD1 (7 bases). V shed 8 bases and J shed 10 bases, with 21 bases lying between them. In germline, CDR1 is KGHSH, CDR2 LQKENI. The CDR3 covers 14 residues. CDR3 region: CASTTQGGLWEQFF. CDR3 in DNA: TGTGCCAGCACGACCCAGGGGGGTCTATGGGAGCAGTTCTTC.

The rearrangement joins TRBV6-1 to TRBJ2-4; the D gene is possibly TRBD2 (7 bases). Trimming stripped 7 bases from V and 8 bases from J, with 18 bases between. CDR3 size: 14 residues. Germline loops: CDR1 MNHNS, CDR2 SASEGT. CDR3 sequence reads: CASKSGGAWDIQYF. The CDR3 DNA follows: TGTGCCAGCAAAAGTGGGGGGGCTTGGGACATTCAGTACTTC.

The chain links TRBV5-1 to TRBJ2-7; 7 nucleotides align to TRBD1. This CDR3 comprises 15 residues. Germline CDR1 is SGHRS and CDR2 is YFSETQ. Trimming cost V 3 bases and J 2 bases; bases outside gene matches: 8. CDR3 residues: CASSSRDRRTYEQYF. In DNA, the CDR3 is TGCGCCAGCAGCTCCCGGGACAGAAGAACCTACGAGCAGTACTTC.

The gene calls are TRBV7-2 and TRBJ2-1; 9 positions match TRBD2. This CDR3 has 15 amino acids. Trimming cost V 2 bases and J 5 bases; bases outside gene matches: 4. Germline values: CDR1 SGHTA, CDR2 FQGNSA. CDR3 amino acids: CASSLKLAGHNEQFF. The CDR3, as DNA: TGTGCCAGCAGCTTAAAACTAGCGGGCCACAATGAGCAGTTCTTC.

The V call is TRBV28, the J call TRBJ2-7; TRBD1 aligns across 9 bases. Germline V CDR1 and CDR2: MDHEN, SYDVKM. CDR3 length equals 13 residues. Trimming removed 9 bases from V and 3 bases from J; junction bases left unmatched: 6. Here the CDR3 reads CARRWDRDYEQYF. The DNA for the CDR3 is TGTGCCAGGAGGTGGGACAGGGACTACGAGCAGTACTTC. The entire variable domain, with the rest obtained from reference TRBV28 and TRBJ2-7, is as follows: DVKVTQSSRYLVKRTGEKVFLECVQDMDHENMFWYRQDPGLGLRLIYFSYDVKMKEKGDIPEGYSVSREKKERFSLILESASTNQTSMYLCARRWDRDYEQYFGPGTRLTVT.